Included here is one T cell receptor beta chain sequence, with context. Its specificity is unknown. The treatment is: roughly nine-day PBMC culture with coronavirus spike peptide pools or control peptides (ViraFEST assay). CD4+ T cells of the unexposed donor were collected before the COVID-19 pandemic (2011-2018). Using peptide pools, antigen-specific T cells were expanded in ViraFEST before TCRs were sequenced. The entry originates in a study of vaccination and CD4 T cells after COVID-19. The wider study: Blood was drawn a median around 72 days post second dose, range 14 to 241.

Sequencing of DNA taken from cultured CD4+ T cells relied on the Oncomine TCR Beta short-read assay. In this case, cultured CD4+ T cells provided the extracted genomic DNA. TCRdb reanalysed the PCR reads using MiXCR and keeps one entry per CDR3 protein. The data contain approximately 5,000 distinct CDR3 sequences, around 37% of them singletons. The V gene end was trimmed by 3 bases and the J gene end by 5 bases; junction bases not matched to a gene: 9. This CDR3 is 14 amino acids long. Germline CDR1 and CDR2: GTSNPN and SVGIG (reference sequence). The sequence derives from a human donor in good health. The rearrangement uses TRBV30 and TRBJ1-1; 7 bases align to TRBD1. Sequencing was carried out using CD4+ T cells from blood, cultured in vitro. Written as DNA, the CDR3 is TGTGCCTGGAGATACCGGGACAGACGGACTGAAGCTTTCTTT. It codes for CAWRYRDRRTEAFF.